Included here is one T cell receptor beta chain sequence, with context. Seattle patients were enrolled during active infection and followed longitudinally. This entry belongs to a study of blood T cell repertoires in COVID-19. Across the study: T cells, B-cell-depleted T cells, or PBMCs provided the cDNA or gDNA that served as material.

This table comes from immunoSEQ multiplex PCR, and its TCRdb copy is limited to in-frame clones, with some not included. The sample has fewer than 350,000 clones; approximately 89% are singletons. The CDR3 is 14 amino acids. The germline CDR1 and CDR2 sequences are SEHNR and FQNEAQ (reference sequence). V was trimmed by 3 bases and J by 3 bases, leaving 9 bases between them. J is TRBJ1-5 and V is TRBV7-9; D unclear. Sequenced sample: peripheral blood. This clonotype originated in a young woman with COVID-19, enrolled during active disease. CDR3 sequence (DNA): TGTGCCAGCAGCTTCGAGGGTACCAATCAGCCCCAGCATTTT. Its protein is CASSFEGTNQPQHF.